A selection of T cell receptor beta chains follows, all from one sample in a study of T cell responses to AZD1222 COVID-19 vaccine. Method: immunoSEQ multiplex PCR; TCRdb's copy keeps in-frame clones and lacks some. The sample has 150,000 or so clones; roughly 87% are singletons. Sequences were derived from peripheral blood, sampled on day 0 of AZD1222 vaccination. Receptors originate from an adult in good health. The CDR3 runs from the conserved cysteine through the conserved F or W. The order of the fields is V gene, J gene, D gene, clone size, CDR3 protein, CDR3 DNA. A D gene is named only where the DNA matches it firmly. The listing skips clone size in some rows; elsewhere it reads once, few, many or a size class.

>TRBV10-3|TRBJ1-2|TRBD1|once
CAISPGQGENGYTF
TGTGCCATCAGTCCGGGACAGGGCGAGAATGGCTACACCTTC
>TRBV6-6|TRBJ2-3|NA|NA
CASSNLLARSTDTQYF
TGTGCCAGCAGTAACCTTCTAGCGCGAAGCACAGATACGCAGTATTTT
>TRBV3-1/TRBV3-2|TRBJ1-1|NA|NA
CASSRAGMNTEAFF
TGTGCCAGCAGCCGAGCAGGGATGAACACTGAAGCTTTCTTT
>TRBV10-3|TRBJ2-1|NA|NA
CAISTLLQNEQFF
TGTGCCATCAGTACCCTCCTGCAGAATGAGCAGTTCTTC
>TRBV2|TRBJ2-5|NA|NA
CASRGYGETQYF
TGTGCCAGCCGGGGTTACGGGGAGACCCAGTACTTC
>TRBV3-1/TRBV3-2|TRBJ1-1|TRBD1|NA
CASSQGPGQGNTEAFF
TGTGCCAGCAGCCAAGGGCCGGGACAGGGGAACACTGAAGCTTTCTTT
>TRBV7-6|TRBJ1-1|NA|NA
CASSLGWGQMNTEAFF
TGTGCCAGCAGCTTAGGGTGGGGACAAATGAACACTGAAGCTTTCTTT
>TRBV11-2|TRBJ2-7|NA|NA
CASSSPGKQYF
TGTGCCAGCAGCTCGCCGGGGAAGCAGTACTTC
>TRBV2|TRBJ2-5|NA|NA
CASSEGQYQETQYF
TGTGCCAGCAGTGAAGGACAGTACCAAGAGACCCAGTACTTC
>TRBV7-3|TRBJ1-2|NA|NA
CASSLMPGQTNYGYTF
TGTGCCAGCAGCTTAATGCCCGGACAGACTAACTATGGCTACACCTTC
>TRBV2|TRBJ2-1|TRBD2|NA
CASTKAGGHNEQFF
TGTGCCAGCACGAAAGCGGGGGGACACAATGAGCAGTTCTTC
>TRBV6-2/TRBV6-3|TRBJ2-7|NA|NA
CASSLTPYEQYF
TGTGCCAGCAGCTTGACTCCTTACGAGCAGTACTTC
>TRBV4-2|TRBJ1-2|NA|NA
CASSQSRVGDGYTF
TGTGCCAGCAGCCAGTCCAGGGTCGGGGATGGCTACACCTTC
>TRBV5-4|TRBJ2-4|TRBD2|NA
CASSLPGLADAKNIQYF
TGTGCCAGCAGCTTGCCTGGACTAGCGGACGCCAAAAACATTCAGTACTTC
>TRBV18|TRBJ2-7|NA|NA
CASSPRVFYEQYF
TGTGCCAGCTCACCCAGGGTATTCTACGAGCAGTACTTC
>TRBV30|TRBJ1-6|NA|NA
CAWSVGIGEAPPLHF
TGTGCCTGGAGTGTTGGGATCGGGGAGGCTCCACCCCTCCACTTT
>TRBV7-9|TRBJ2-4|NA|NA
CASSLGLLAKNIQYF
TGTGCCAGCAGCTTAGGACTGTTAGCCAAAAACATTCAGTACTTC
>TRBV19|TRBJ1-5|NA|NA
CASSIRREPNQPQHF
TGTGCCAGTAGTATAAGGCGTGAGCCCAATCAGCCCCAGCATTTT
>TRBV7-2|TRBJ2-1|NA|NA
CASSLVQGGEQFF
TGTGCCAGCAGCTTAGTTCAGGGCGGTGAGCAGTTCTTC
>TRBV18|TRBJ2-6|NA|NA
CASSPPSGANVLTF
TGTGCCAGCTCACCACCCTCCGGGGCCAACGTCCTGACTTTC
>TRBV4-3|TRBJ1-1|NA|NA
CASSPQGGTEAFF
TGCGCCAGCAGCCCGCAGGGAGGGACTGAAGCTTTCTTT
>TRBV5-1|TRBJ1-4|TRBD1|NA
CASSRGQSSNEKLFF
TGCGCCAGCAGCAGGGGACAGTCCTCTAATGAAAAACTGTTTTTT
>TRBV28|TRBJ1-2|NA|few
CASSFTATYGYTF
TGTGCCAGCAGTTTCACGGCAACCTATGGCTACACCTTC
>TRBV7-3|TRBJ2-3|NA|NA
CASSLRGADTQYF
TGTGCCAGCAGCTTAAGGGGAGCAGATACGCAGTATTTT
>TRBV18|TRBJ1-5|NA|few
CASSNRDKNQPQHF
TGTGCCAGCTCCAACCGGGACAAAAATCAGCCCCAGCATTTT
>TRBV7-9|TRBJ1-4|NA|NA
CASSLAAGATANEKLFF
TGTGCCAGCAGCCTTGCTGCAGGGGCAACGGCTAATGAAAAACTGTTTTTT
>TRBV6-5|TRBJ1-6|NA|NA
CASSYKQGGSPLHF
TGTGCCAGCAGTTACAAACAGGGAGGTTCACCCCTCCACTTT
>TRBV6-2/TRBV6-3|TRBJ1-2|NA|NA
CASSSNVIGYTF
TGTGCCAGCAGTTCGAATGTCATCGGCTACACCTTC
>TRBV29-1|TRBJ2-5|TRBD2|NA
CSVAGVQETQYF
TGCAGCGTAGCGGGGGTTCAAGAGACCCAGTACTTC
>TRBV5-6|TRBJ1-2|NA|NA
CASSLAAVRRRGYTF
TGTGCCAGCAGCTTGGCCGCGGTGCGGAGAAGGGGCTACACCTTC
>TRBV7-3|TRBJ1-1|NA|NA
CASSLDPHPETEAFF
TGTGCCAGCAGCCTCGACCCTCACCCTGAGACTGAAGCTTTCTTT
>TRBV18|TRBJ2-1|NA|once
CASSPNPGNEQFF
TGTGCCAGCTCACCAAATCCTGGGAATGAGCAGTTCTTC
>TRBV19|TRBJ2-7|NA|NA
CASRRVGAIEQYF
TGTGCCAGTAGAAGGGTGGGAGCGATCGAGCAGTACTTC
>TRBV21-1|TRBJ2-1|NA|NA
CASSSVPTNEQFF
TGTGCCAGCAGTTCCGTACCCACCAATGAGCAGTTCTTC
>TRBV28|TRBJ2-5|TRBD2|NA
CASSLGLAGGTQYF
TGTGCCAGCAGTTTAGGACTAGCTGGGGGGACCCAGTACTTC
>TRBV3-1/TRBV3-2|TRBJ2-5|NA|once
CASSQERGRRPLQETQYF
TGTGCCAGCAGCCAAGAGAGGGGTAGGCGGCCGCTACAAGAGACCCAGTACTTC
>TRBV7-9|TRBJ1-2|TRBD1|NA
CASSLADRPVSGYTF
TGTGCCAGCAGCTTAGCGGACAGGCCTGTTAGTGGCTACACCTTC
>TRBV5-4|TRBJ2-1|NA|once
CASSSGAPRTGNEQFF
TGTGCCAGCAGCTCGGGAGCCCCTCGGACGGGCAATGAGCAGTTCTTC
>TRBV7-2|TRBJ2-7|TRBD2|NA
CASSSTTSGRRYEQYF
TGTGCCAGCAGCTCCACTACTAGCGGGAGGCGCTACGAGCAGTACTTC
>TRBV28|TRBJ1-2|TRBD1|NA
CASSIYRGSYTF
TGTGCCAGCAGTATTTACAGGGGTTCCTACACCTTC
>TRBV28|TRBJ2-1|TRBD1|NA
CASSSTSVGDRGISSYNEQFF
TGTGCCAGCAGTTCCACAAGTGTCGGGGACAGGGGGATCAGCTCCTACAATGAGCAGTTCTTC
>TRBV28|TRBJ1-1|TRBD1|NA
CASSFWTGFLSAPPDHEAFF
TGTGCCAGCAGTTTCTGGACAGGGTTCCTGTCAGCACCGCCCGATCATGAAGCTTTCTTT
>TRBV12-3/TRBV12-4|TRBJ1-4|NA|NA
CASSLDLGEKLFF
TGTGCCAGCAGTTTAGACCTAGGAGAAAAACTGTTTTTT
>TRBV12-5|TRBJ1-6|NA|NA
CASELKDSPLHF
TGTGCTAGTGAGCTGAAGGATTCACCCCTCCACTTT
>TRBV4-1|TRBJ1-3|NA|NA
CASSQVLRRARVGNTIYF
TGCGCCAGCAGCCAAGTGTTGCGCAGGGCGAGGGTGGGAAACACCATATATTTT
>TRBV28|TRBJ2-5|TRBD1|NA
CASSPGQARETQYF
TGTGCCAGCAGTCCCGGACAGGCACGGGAGACCCAGTACTTC
>TRBV19|TRBJ1-2|NA|once
CASSIPNRGRGYTF
TGTGCCAGTAGTATCCCTAATCGAGGGCGCGGCTACACCTTC
>TRBV7-3|TRBJ1-1|NA|NA
CASSSGANTEAFF
TGTGCCAGCAGCTCCGGGGCGAATACTGAAGCTTTCTTT